The 20 T cell receptor beta chains listed next were all sequenced from one sample in a study of cytomegalovirus exposure and HLA in healthy donors. This PCR relied on a set of 60 Vbeta primers and 13 Jbeta primers. Sequenced by immunoSEQ multiplex PCR; TCRdb stores in-frame clones only, minus some. The sample has 130,000 to 150,000 clones; the top ten hold approximately 1%. Sequences were obtained from PBMCs. The receptor source for this set is a male donor in good health and CMV-seronegative.

The chain is built from TRBV5-1 and TRBJ2-1; the D gene is possibly TRBD2 (6 bases). This CDR3 contains 14 residues. The ends were cut back, 0 bases at V and 7 bases at J, with 11 bases in the middle. The germline gives CDR1 SGHRS, CDR2 YFSETQ. The chain's CDR3 is CASSLGSGVNEQFF. For the CDR3, the DNA is TGCGCCAGCAGCTTGGGCTCGGGAGTTAATGAGCAGTTCTTC. Full variable domain (missing parts from reference TRBV5-1 and TRBJ2-1): KAGVTQTPRYLIKTRGQQVTLSCSPISGHRSVSWYQQTPGQGLQFLFEYFSETQRNKGNFPGRFSGRQFSNSRSEMNVSTLELGDSALYLCASSLGSGVNEQFFGPGTRLTVL.

The chain carries TRBV6-5 and TRBJ2-5, with D perhaps TRBD1 (6 bases). The CDR3 has 14 residues. Germline CDR1 reads MNHEY; CDR2 reads SVGAGI. Trimming removed 5 bases from V and 1 base from J, with 11 bases in between. Here the CDR3 DNA reads TGTGCCAGCAGTAGCCAGGGGACCCAAGAGACCCAGTACTTC. Translated, it gives CASSSQGTQETQYF.

The CDR3 protein is CASSHTGNKDTIYF. The DNA of the CDR3 is TGTGCCAGCAGTCATACAGGGAATAAAGACACCATATATTTT. The chain is built from TRBV6-6 and TRBJ1-3, with a possible D match to TRBD1 (6 bases). V was trimmed by 5 bases and J by 8 bases, leaving 16 bases between them. The CDR3 is 14 amino acids. Germline V CDR1 and CDR2: MNHNY, SVGAGI (reference sequence).

The J gene is TRBJ2-7, the V gene TRBV30; D is unresolved. V dropped 1 base and J dropped 6 bases, with 7 bases sitting between them. Germline lookup yields CDR1 GTSNPN and CDR2 SVGIG (reference sequence). This CDR3 contains 11 residues. CDR3 DNA sequence: TGTGCCTGGAGTGCGAATAGCGAGCAGTACTTC. Its translation: CAWSANSEQYF. Using reference TRBV30 and TRBJ2-7 for the parts outside the CDR3, the full variable domain is SQTIHQWPATLVQPVGSPLSLECTVEGTSNPNLYWYRQAAGRGLQLLFYSVGIGQISSEVPQNLSASRPQDRQFILSSKKLLLSDSGFYLCAWSANSEQYFGPGTRLTVT.

This chain joins TRBV5-1 and TRBJ1-2; D uncertain. There are 11 residues in the CDR3. Trimming left V 4 bases short and J 8 bases short, with 9 bases between. The V gene's germline CDR1 is SGHRS and CDR2 YFSETQ. Written as DNA, the CDR3 is TGCGCCAGCAGCACCGGTTGGGGCTACACCTTC. Translation: CASSTGWGYTF.

V and J are TRBV28 and TRBJ1-4; 10 nucleotides line up with TRBD1. Trimming at V came to 0 bases and at J to 7 bases, leaving 5 bases not matched to a gene. The germline gives CDR1 MDHEN, CDR2 SYDVKM. The CDR3 is 16 residues long. The CDR3 protein is CASSLWGQGLGEKLFF. The DNA of the CDR3 is TGTGCCAGCAGTTTATGGGGACAGGGGTTGGGTGAAAAACTGTTTTTT. The variable domain in full, with the rest retrieved from reference TRBV28 and TRBJ1-4, is DVKVTQSSRYLVKRTGEKVFLECVQDMDHENMFWYRQDPGLGLRLIYFSYDVKMKEKGDIPEGYSVSREKKERFSLILESASTNQTSMYLCASSLWGQGLGEKLFFGSGTQLSVL.

The chain links TRBV7-2 to TRBJ1-5, with TRBD1 matching 8 bases. The CDR3 spans 15 residues. V was clipped by 2 bases and J by 6 bases; unmatched bases: 6. In germline, CDR1 is SGHTA, CDR2 FQGNSA. The CDR3 nucleotides read TGTGCCAGCAGCTTATCTGGGCAGGGGGCTCAGCCCCAGCATTTT. Its translation: CASSLSGQGAQPQHF.

The genes are TRBV29-1 and TRBJ2-7; D gene unclear. Germline assignment: CDR1 SQVTM and CDR2 ANQGSEA. Trimming shortened V by 5 bases and J by 3 bases, and 8 bases separated the two germline ends. This CDR3 has 11 amino acids. The CDR3 bases are TGCAGCGTTCTCGACAACTACGAGCAGTACTTC. Translating it yields CSVLDNYEQYF.

The rearrangement links TRBV5-6 to TRBJ1-6; 8 nucleotides agree with TRBD1. Germline V gene lookup returns CDR1 SGHDT and CDR2 YYEEEE. The J segment lost 0 bases and the V segment lost 2 bases, leaving 7 bases of the junction unmatched. There are 18 residues in the CDR3. The chain's CDR3 is CASSFEGTGSSYNSPLHF. DNA of the CDR3: TGTGCCAGCAGCTTTGAAGGGACAGGAAGCTCCTATAATTCACCCCTCCACTTT.

The genes are TRBV30 and TRBJ1-6; D may be TRBD1 (6 bases). Germline V gene data show CDR1 as GTSNPN and CDR2 as SVGIG (reference sequence). The CDR3 runs 13 residues. V lost 4 bases and J 10 bases, leaving 14 bases between the germline ends. The CDR3 DNA reads as TGTGCCTGGAATCAGGGGCCCCCCTCACCCCTCCACTTT. This gives the protein CAWNQGPPSPLHF. The complete variable domain, with remaining parts taken from reference TRBV30 and TRBJ1-6, reads SQTIHQWPATLVQPVGSPLSLECTVEGTSNPNLYWYRQAAGRGLQLLFYSVGIGQISSEVPQNLSASRPQDRQFILSSKKLLLSDSGFYLCAWNQGPPSPLHFGNGTRLTVT.

This chain links TRBV30 with TRBJ1-2; D remains ambiguous. The CDR3 totals 12 residues. Looked up from germline, CDR1 is GTSNPN and CDR2 is SVGIG (reference sequence). V was trimmed by 1 base and J by 3 bases, leaving 6 bases between them. CDR3 in DNA: TGTGCCTGGAGTGCTGGAGACTATGGCTACACCTTC. This translates into CAWSAGDYGYTF.

This chain links TRBV6-5 with TRBJ1-5; 8 nucleotides agree with TRBD1. CDR3 length: 15 residues. Unmatched junction bases numbered 8, after V lost 8 bases and J lost 2 bases. Per the germline V gene, CDR1 is MNHEY and CDR2 is SVGAGI. The CDR3 nucleotides read TGTGCCAGCTCATACTTACAGGGGGGCAATCAGCCCCAGCATTTT. Amino acid sequence: CASSYLQGGNQPQHF.

Comments on this clone: The sample contains more than one DNA sequence encoding this CDR3. The rearrangement joins TRBV19 to TRBJ2-7; 8 bases line up with TRBD1. V shed 4 bases, J shed 3 bases, and the junction held 2 bases outside the gene matches. The CDR3 consists of 13 residues. Per germline, CDR1 LNHDA and CDR2 SQIVND (reference sequence). Here the CDR3 reads CASSNRGSYEQYF. The CDR3 DNA sequence: TGTGCCAGTAGTAACAGGGGGAGCTACGAGCAGTACTTC. Based on the CDR3 plus reference TRBV19 and TRBJ2-7, the full variable domain is DGGITQSPKYLFRKEGQNVTLSCEQNLNHDAMYWYRQDPGQGLRLIYYSQIVNDFQKGDIAEGYSVSREKKESFPLTVTSAQKNPTAFYLCASSNRGSYEQYFGPGTRLTVT.

This chain joins TRBV19 and TRBJ2-7; 7 bases agree with TRBD1. The V gene's germline CDR1 is LNHDA and CDR2 SQIVND (reference sequence). With 1 base clipped from V and 3 bases from J, the junction kept 3 bases outside the gene matches. The CDR3 is 14 residues long. The CDR3 loop reads CASSIAGQYYEQYF. The DNA of the CDR3 is TGTGCCAGTAGTATAGCGGGACAGTACTACGAGCAGTACTTC. The full variable domain, in which reference TRBV19 and TRBJ2-7 provide the parts outside the CDR3, is DGGITQSPKYLFRKEGQNVTLSCEQNLNHDAMYWYRQDPGQGLRLIYYSQIVNDFQKGDIAEGYSVSREKKESFPLTVTSAQKNPTAFYLCASSIAGQYYEQYFGPGTRLTVT.

The genes are TRBV18 and TRBJ2-7; D not certain. Per the germline V gene, CDR1 is KGHSH and CDR2 is LQKENI. Trimming left V 3 bases short and J 1 base short, with 10 bases between. This CDR3 region has 14 residues. Here the CDR3 DNA reads TGTGCCAGCTCACCCCTTGGCAGTTCCTACGAGCAGTACTTC. It yields the protein CASSPLGSSYEQYF.

The chain links TRBV28 to TRBJ2-7, with 7 bases identical to TRBD1. V lost 3 bases and J lost 0; bases outside the gene matches: 2. CDR1 is MDHEN and CDR2 is SYDVKM in the germline V gene. This CDR3 is built from 14 residues. The CDR3 region has the DNA TGTGCCAGCAGTTTTGGGACAGACTCCTACGAGCAGTACTTC. Amino acid sequence: CASSFGTDSYEQYF.

The CDR3 loop is CASSLDGGRGDTQYF. The CDR3, as DNA: TGCGCCAGCAGCTTGGATGGGGGCAGGGGAGATACGCAGTATTTT. J is TRBJ2-3 and V is TRBV5-1, with D maybe TRBD1 (6 bases). The germline V and J ends were trimmed by 0 bases and 5 bases, with 13 bases remaining between them. CDR1 SGHRS and CDR2 YFSETQ come from the germline V gene. The CDR3 covers 15 residues.

V and J are TRBV5-1 and TRBJ1-1; 7 bases are shared with TRBD1. This CDR3 is 13 amino acids long. The germline CDR1 and CDR2 sequences are SGHRS and YFSETQ. With V trimmed by 10 bases and J by 4 bases, 10 bases remained unmatched. CDR3 bases: TGCGCCGCCCGACAGGGCTCGGGCACTGAAGCTTTCTTT. It codes for CAARQGSGTEAFF. Looking up the rest from reference TRBV5-1 and TRBJ1-1 gives the full variable domain: KAGVTQTPRYLIKTRGQQVTLSCSPISGHRSVSWYQQTPGQGLQFLFEYFSETQRNKGNFPGRFSGRQFSNSRSEMNVSTLELGDSALYLCAARQGSGTEAFFGQGTRLTVV.

V gene TRBV4-2 combines with J gene TRBJ2-3; 10 bases match TRBD2. Unmatched junction bases numbered 6, after V lost 6 bases and J lost 3 bases. Germline V CDR1 and CDR2: LGHNA, YNFKEQ. This CDR3 has 15 residues. The CDR3 loop reads CASSPRTSGTDTQYF. DNA of the CDR3: TGTGCCAGCAGTCCAAGGACTAGCGGAACAGATACGCAGTATTTT.

The gene calls are TRBV6-1 and TRBJ2-3; TRBD1 matches at 8 bases. The ends lost 6 bases at V and 0 bases at J; junction bases unmatched: 2. The CDR3 has 14 residues. Germline CDR1 MNHNS, CDR2 SASEGT. The CDR3 sequence: CASRGQGSTDTQYF. For the CDR3, the DNA is TGTGCCAGCAGAGGACAGGGAAGCACAGATACGCAGTATTTT.